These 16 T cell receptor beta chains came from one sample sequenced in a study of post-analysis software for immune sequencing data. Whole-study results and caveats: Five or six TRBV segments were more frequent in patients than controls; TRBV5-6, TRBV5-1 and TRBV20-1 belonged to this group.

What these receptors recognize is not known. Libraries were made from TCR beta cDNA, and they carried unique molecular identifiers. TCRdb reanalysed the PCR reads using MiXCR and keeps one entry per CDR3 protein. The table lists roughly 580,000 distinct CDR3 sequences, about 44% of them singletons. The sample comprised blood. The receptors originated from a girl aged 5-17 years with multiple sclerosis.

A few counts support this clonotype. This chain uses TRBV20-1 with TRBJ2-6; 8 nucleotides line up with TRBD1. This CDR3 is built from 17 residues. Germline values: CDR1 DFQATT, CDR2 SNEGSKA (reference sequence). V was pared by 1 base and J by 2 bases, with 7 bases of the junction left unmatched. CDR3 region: CSARGPGQAAGANVLTF. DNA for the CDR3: TGCAGTGCTAGAGGTCCGGGACAGGCCGCTGGGGCCAACGTCCTGACTTTC.

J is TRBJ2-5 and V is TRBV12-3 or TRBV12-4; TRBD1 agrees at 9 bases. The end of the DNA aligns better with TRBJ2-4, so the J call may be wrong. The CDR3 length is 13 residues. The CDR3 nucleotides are TGTGCCACTATGGCGACAGGGGGTTACATTCAGTACTTC. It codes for CATMATGGYIQYF.

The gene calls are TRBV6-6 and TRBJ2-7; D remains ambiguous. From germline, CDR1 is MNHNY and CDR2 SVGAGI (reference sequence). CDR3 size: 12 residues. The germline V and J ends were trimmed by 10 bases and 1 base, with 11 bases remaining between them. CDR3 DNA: TGTGCCACTCACAGAACGTCCTACGAGCAGTACTTC. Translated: CATHRTSYEQYF.

In nucleotides, the CDR3 is TGTGCCAGCAGTCGGACCCCAGGCGGTTCACCCCTCCACTTT. Translating it yields CASSRTPGGSPLHF. The V and J genes are TRBV12-3 or TRBV12-4 and TRBJ1-6; D remains ambiguous. The CDR3 has 14 residues. The ends were cut back, 5 bases at V and 9 bases at J, with 14 bases in the middle.

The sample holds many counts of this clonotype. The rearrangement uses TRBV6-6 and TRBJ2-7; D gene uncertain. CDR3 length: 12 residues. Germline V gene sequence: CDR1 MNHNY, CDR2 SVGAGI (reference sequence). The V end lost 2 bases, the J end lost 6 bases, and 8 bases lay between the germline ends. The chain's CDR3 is CASSYNQREQYF. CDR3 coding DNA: TGTGCCAGCAGTTACAACCAACGCGAGCAGTACTTC.

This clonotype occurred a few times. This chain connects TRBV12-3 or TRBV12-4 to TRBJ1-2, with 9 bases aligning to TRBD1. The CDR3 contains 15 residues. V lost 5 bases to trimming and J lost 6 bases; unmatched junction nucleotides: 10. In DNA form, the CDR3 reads TGTGCCAGCAGTCGAACCGGGACAGGGAGGCATGGCTACACCTTC. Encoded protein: CASSRTGTGRHGYTF.

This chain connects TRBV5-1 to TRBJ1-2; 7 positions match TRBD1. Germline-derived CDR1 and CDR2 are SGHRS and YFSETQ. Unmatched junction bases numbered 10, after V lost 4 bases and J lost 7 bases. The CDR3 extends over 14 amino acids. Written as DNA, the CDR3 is TGCGCCAGCAGCACCGGCCACAGGGGTTCTGGCTACACCTTC. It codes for CASSTGHRGSGYTF.

In DNA form, the CDR3 reads TGTGCCAGCAGCGTAGATACAGGGGGCGCAGGAGCTTTCTTT. This gives the protein CASSVDTGGAGAFF. J is TRBJ1-1 and V is TRBV9; 9 positions agree with TRBD1. Trimming at V came to 0 bases and at J to 10 bases, leaving 7 bases not matched to a gene. This CDR3 spans 14 amino acids. Germline assignment: CDR1 SGDLS and CDR2 YYNGEE.

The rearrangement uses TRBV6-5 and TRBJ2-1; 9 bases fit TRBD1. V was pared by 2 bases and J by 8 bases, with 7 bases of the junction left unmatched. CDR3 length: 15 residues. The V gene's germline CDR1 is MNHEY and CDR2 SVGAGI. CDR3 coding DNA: TGTGCCAGCAGTTACGGGACAGGGCGAGGGTATGAGCAGTTCTTC. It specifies CASSYGTGRGYEQFF.

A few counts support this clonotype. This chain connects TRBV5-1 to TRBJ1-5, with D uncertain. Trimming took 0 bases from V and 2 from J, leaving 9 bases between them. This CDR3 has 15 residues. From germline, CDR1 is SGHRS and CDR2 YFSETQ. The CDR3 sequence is CASSLEGYGNQPQHF. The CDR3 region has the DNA TGCGCCAGCAGCTTGGAAGGTTATGGCAATCAGCCCCAGCATTTT. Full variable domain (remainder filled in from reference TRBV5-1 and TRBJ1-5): KAGVTQTPRYLIKTRGQQVTLSCSPISGHRSVSWYQQTPGQGLQFLFEYFSETQRNKGNFPGRFSGRQFSNSRSEMNVSTLELGDSALYLCASSLEGYGNQPQHFGDGTRLSIL.

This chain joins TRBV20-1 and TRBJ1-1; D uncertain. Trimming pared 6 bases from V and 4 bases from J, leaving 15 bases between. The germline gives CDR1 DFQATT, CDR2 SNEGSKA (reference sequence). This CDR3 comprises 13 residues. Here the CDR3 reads CSAHKDLVTEAFF. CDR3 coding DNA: TGCAGTGCGCACAAGGATCTGGTCACTGAAGCTTTCTTT.

The CDR3 region is CASSLSSGRIHEQYF. The CDR3 nucleotides read TGTGCCAGCAGTCTGTCTAGCGGGAGGATCCACGAGCAGTACTTC. The rearrangement joins TRBV12-3 or TRBV12-4 to TRBJ2-5, with 11 bases lining up with TRBD2. The better agreement between TRBJ2-7 and the DNA end casts doubt on the J call. CDR3 length: 15 amino acids.

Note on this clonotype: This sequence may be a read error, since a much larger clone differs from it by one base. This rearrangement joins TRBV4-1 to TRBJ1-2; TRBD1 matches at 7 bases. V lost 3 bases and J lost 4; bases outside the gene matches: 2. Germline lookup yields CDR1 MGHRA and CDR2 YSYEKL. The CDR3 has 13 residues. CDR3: CASSQGQPYGYTF. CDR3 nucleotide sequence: TGCGCCAGCAGCCAGGGACAGCCCTATGGCTACACCTTC.

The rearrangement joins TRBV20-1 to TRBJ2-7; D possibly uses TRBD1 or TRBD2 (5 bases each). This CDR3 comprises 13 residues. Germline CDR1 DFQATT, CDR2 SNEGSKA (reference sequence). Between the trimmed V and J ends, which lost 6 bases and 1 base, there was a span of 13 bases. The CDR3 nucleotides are TGCAGTGCACTAGGATCAGGGTCCTACGAGCAGTACTTC. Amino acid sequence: CSALGSGSYEQYF.

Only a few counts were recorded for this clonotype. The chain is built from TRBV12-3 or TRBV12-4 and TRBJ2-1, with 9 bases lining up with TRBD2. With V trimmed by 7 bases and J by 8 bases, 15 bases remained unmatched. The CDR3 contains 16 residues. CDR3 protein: CASIKEGLAGYDEQFF. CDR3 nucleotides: TGTGCCAGCATCAAGGAGGGGCTAGCGGGATACGATGAGCAGTTCTTC.

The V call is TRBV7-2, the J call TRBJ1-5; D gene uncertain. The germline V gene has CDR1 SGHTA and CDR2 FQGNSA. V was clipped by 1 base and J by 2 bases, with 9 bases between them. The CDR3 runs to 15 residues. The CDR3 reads CASSLGGFGNQPQHF. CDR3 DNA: TGTGCCAGCAGCTTAGGGGGTTTCGGCAATCAGCCCCAGCATTTT.